The rows below give T cell receptor beta chains drawn from one sample of a study of PD-L1 blockade in urothelial cancer. Method: immunoSEQ multiplex PCR; TCRdb's copy keeps in-frame clones and lacks some. The sample has approximately 94,000 clones, 80% to 90% seen once; the top ten hold approximately 2%. This specimen consisted of PBMCs, obtained around atezolizumab (anti-PD-L1) treatment. The receptors here all came from a man in his 60s with urothelial cancer. Each CDR3 is given with its conserved first and last residue. The order of the fields is clone size, D gene, V gene, J gene, CDR3 protein, CDR3 DNA. A D gene is named only where the DNA matches it firmly. Size tells how often a clone was seen (once, few, many) or the class of an expanded clone, and some rows leave it out.

size: -; D: -; V: TRBV11-2; J: TRBJ1-2; CDR3: CASSTPGEGYTF; DNA: TGTGCCAGCAGCACTCCAGGGGAAGGCTACACCTTC
size: few; D: -; V: TRBV18; J: TRBJ1-4; CDR3: CASSPPGDEKLFF; DNA: TGTGCCAGCTCACCACCCGGGGATGAAAAACTGTTTTTT
size: -; D: TRBD2; V: TRBV5-1; J: TRBJ2-1; CDR3: CASSSGLAGADEQFF; DNA: TGCGCCAGCAGCTCGGGACTAGCGGGAGCGGATGAGCAGTTCTTC
size: -; D: -; V: TRBV5-4; J: TRBJ1-2; CDR3: CASSLISNLNEGYTF; DNA: TGTGCCAGCAGCTTGATTTCGAACCTGAATGAGGGCTACACCTTC
size: -; D: -; V: TRBV27; J: TRBJ1-5; CDR3: CASSFQGRYQPQHF; DNA: TGTGCCAGCAGTTTCCAGGGGCGTTATCAGCCCCAGCATTTT
size: -; D: -; V: TRBV7-7; J: TRBJ2-5; CDR3: CASSSDQAGETQYF; DNA: TGTGCCAGCAGCTCGGACCAGGCGGGAGAGACCCAGTACTTC
size: -; D: TRBD1; V: TRBV10-3; J: TRBJ2-3; CDR3: CAIRGQGRNRDTQYF; DNA: TGTGCCATCAGGGGACAGGGGCGGAACCGGGATACGCAGTATTTT
size: -; D: TRBD1; V: TRBV18; J: TRBJ2-1; CDR3: CASSTSRDREQFF; DNA: TGTGCCAGCTCAACGTCCCGGGACAGGGAGCAGTTCTTC
size: -; D: -; V: TRBV6-1; J: TRBJ2-7; CDR3: CASSLLQGSYEQYF; DNA: TGTGCCAGCTCCCTTTTACAGGGCTCCTACGAGCAGTACTTC
size: few; D: TRBD1; V: TRBV9; J: TRBJ1-1; CDR3: CASSVYDRADTEAFF; DNA: TGTGCCAGCAGCGTGTATGACAGGGCGGACACTGAAGCTTTCTTT
size: -; D: -; V: TRBV2; J: TRBJ1-5; CDR3: CASSTFTGNQPQHF; DNA: TGTGCCAGCAGTACTTTTACAGGGAATCAGCCCCAGCATTTT
size: -; D: -; V: TRBV5-1; J: TRBJ2-7; CDR3: CASSLGGQGNEQYF; DNA: TGCGCCAGCAGCTTGGGGGGCCAGGGGAACGAGCAGTACTTC
size: once; D: TRBD2; V: TRBV18; J: TRBJ2-1; CDR3: CASSRGTAGGNEQFF; DNA: TGTGCCAGCTCTCGCGGGACAGCGGGAGGCAATGAGCAGTTCTTC
size: -; D: -; V: TRBV7-8; J: TRBJ2-1; CDR3: CASSRLGGRPNEQFF; DNA: TGTGCCAGCAGCCGCTTGGGGGGGCGTCCCAATGAGCAGTTCTTC
size: -; D: -; V: TRBV10-3; J: TRBJ2-3; CDR3: CAISREGTDTQYF; DNA: TGTGCCATCAGCCGCGAGGGCACAGATACGCAGTATTTT
size: -; D: TRBD2; V: TRBV28; J: TRBJ2-1; CDR3: CASRPGLAGASYNEQFF; DNA: TGTGCCAGCAGGCCGGGACTAGCGGGAGCCTCCTACAATGAGCAGTTCTTC
size: -; D: -; V: TRBV9; J: TRBJ2-7; CDR3: CASSPTDPRGGDEQYF; DNA: TGTGCCAGCAGCCCGACGGACCCCCGAGGAGGGGACGAGCAGTACTTC
size: -; D: -; V: TRBV7-8; J: TRBJ1-5; CDR3: CASSLVGAGLSNQPQHF; DNA: TGTGCCAGCAGCTTAGTGGGGGCAGGACTCAGCAATCAGCCCCAGCATTTT
size: -; D: -; V: TRBV5-1; J: TRBJ2-1; CDR3: CASRWDISEQFF; DNA: TGCGCCAGCAGGTGGGACATTAGTGAGCAGTTCTTC
size: -; D: -; V: TRBV2; J: TRBJ2-7; CDR3: CASSNPGTASYEQYF; DNA: TGTGCCAGCAGTAACCCCGGGACTGCATCCTACGAGCAGTACTTC
size: -; D: -; V: TRBV5-1; J: TRBJ2-7; CDR3: CASSFEGGEQYF; DNA: TGCGCCAGCAGCTTTGAGGGCGGCGAGCAGTACTTC
size: -; D: -; V: TRBV9; J: TRBJ2-7; CDR3: CASSVGSSQYEQYF; DNA: TGTGCCAGCAGCGTAGGAAGTTCCCAGTACGAGCAGTACTTC
size: -; D: TRBD1; V: TRBV7-9; J: TRBJ1-4; CDR3: CASETGDREKLFF; DNA: TGTGCCAGCGAAACAGGGGACCGCGAAAAACTGTTTTTT
size: -; D: TRBD2; V: TRBV7-3; J: TRBJ2-3; CDR3: CASRPSGVSTDTQYF; DNA: TGTGCCAGCAGACCTAGCGGGGTTAGCACAGATACGCAGTATTTT
size: -; D: -; V: TRBV5-4; J: TRBJ2-5; CDR3: CASKPGLSREETQYF; DNA: TGTGCCAGCAAGCCGGGTTTAAGCAGGGAAGAGACCCAGTACTTC
size: large; D: -; V: TRBV29-1; J: TRBJ2-3; CDR3: CSVDIQEDLITDTQYF; DNA: TGCAGCGTTGATATCCAGGAGGACTTGATCACAGATACGCAGTATTTT
size: -; D: TRBD1; V: TRBV28; J: TRBJ2-2; CDR3: CASSLDTGADTGELFF; DNA: TGTGCCAGCAGTTTGGACACAGGGGCCGACACCGGGGAGCTGTTTTTT
size: -; D: TRBD1; V: TRBV5-1; J: TRBJ2-7; CDR3: CASSRGQNYEQYF; DNA: TGCGCCAGCAGCCGGGGACAGAACTACGAGCAGTACTTC
size: -; D: -; V: TRBV6-1; J: TRBJ2-7; CDR3: CALTGGLYEQYF; DNA: TGTGCCCTGACAGGAGGCCTCTACGAGCAGTACTTC
size: -; D: -; V: TRBV19; J: TRBJ1-5; CDR3: CASSMLPAGNQPQHF; DNA: TGTGCCAGTAGTATGCTACCAGCAGGGAATCAGCCCCAGCATTTT
size: -; D: -; V: TRBV28; J: TRBJ1-5; CDR3: CASNVQGHSNQPQHF; DNA: TGTGCCAGCAACGTACAGGGCCATAGCAATCAGCCCCAGCATTTT
size: -; D: TRBD1; V: TRBV9; J: TRBJ1-1; CDR3: CASSPRTGQTAFF; DNA: TGTGCCAGCAGCCCCCGGACAGGGCAGACAGCTTTCTTT
size: -; D: -; V: TRBV9; J: TRBJ2-5; CDR3: CASSASWQETQYF; DNA: TGTGCCAGCAGCGCTAGCTGGCAAGAGACCCAGTACTTC
size: -; D: -; V: TRBV5-1; J: TRBJ1-2; CDR3: CASREGESVDGYTF; DNA: TGCGCCAGCAGGGAAGGGGAAAGCGTCGATGGCTACACCTTC
size: -; D: -; V: TRBV6-5; J: TRBJ1-1; CDR3: CASSYSYRHDEAFF; DNA: TGTGCCAGCAGTTACTCCTATCGTCACGATGAAGCTTTCTTT
size: -; D: TRBD1; V: TRBV11-1; J: TRBJ1-5; CDR3: CASSSDRHQPQHF; DNA: TGTGCCAGCAGCTCGGACAGGCATCAGCCCCAGCATTTT
size: -; D: TRBD2; V: TRBV9; J: TRBJ2-2; CDR3: CASSERQREDRELFF; DNA: TGTGCCAGCAGCGAGAGGCAGCGGGAGGACCGGGAGCTGTTTTTT
size: -; D: -; V: TRBV5-1; J: TRBJ1-6; CDR3: CASSLDIPNSPLHF; DNA: TGCGCCAGCAGTTTGGACATACCGAATTCACCCCTCCACTTT
size: -; D: TRBD2; V: TRBV29-1; J: TRBJ2-1; CDR3: CSVDGLAGGHYNEQFF; DNA: TGCAGCGTTGATGGCCTAGCGGGGGGCCACTACAATGAGCAGTTCTTC